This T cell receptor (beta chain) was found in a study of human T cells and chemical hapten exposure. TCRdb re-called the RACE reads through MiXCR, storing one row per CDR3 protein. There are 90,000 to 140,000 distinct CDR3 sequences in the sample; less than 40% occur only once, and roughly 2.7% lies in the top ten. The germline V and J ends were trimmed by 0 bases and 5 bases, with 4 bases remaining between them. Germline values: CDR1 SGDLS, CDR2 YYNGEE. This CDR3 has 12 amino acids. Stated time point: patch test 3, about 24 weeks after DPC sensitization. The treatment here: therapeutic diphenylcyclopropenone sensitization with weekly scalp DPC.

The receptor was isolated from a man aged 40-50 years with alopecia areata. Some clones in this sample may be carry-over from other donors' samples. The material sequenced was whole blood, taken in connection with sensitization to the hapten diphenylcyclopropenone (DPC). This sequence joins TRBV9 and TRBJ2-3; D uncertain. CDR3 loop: CASSVDRDTQYF. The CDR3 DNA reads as TGTGCCAGCAGCGTAGATCGAGATACGCAGTATTTT.